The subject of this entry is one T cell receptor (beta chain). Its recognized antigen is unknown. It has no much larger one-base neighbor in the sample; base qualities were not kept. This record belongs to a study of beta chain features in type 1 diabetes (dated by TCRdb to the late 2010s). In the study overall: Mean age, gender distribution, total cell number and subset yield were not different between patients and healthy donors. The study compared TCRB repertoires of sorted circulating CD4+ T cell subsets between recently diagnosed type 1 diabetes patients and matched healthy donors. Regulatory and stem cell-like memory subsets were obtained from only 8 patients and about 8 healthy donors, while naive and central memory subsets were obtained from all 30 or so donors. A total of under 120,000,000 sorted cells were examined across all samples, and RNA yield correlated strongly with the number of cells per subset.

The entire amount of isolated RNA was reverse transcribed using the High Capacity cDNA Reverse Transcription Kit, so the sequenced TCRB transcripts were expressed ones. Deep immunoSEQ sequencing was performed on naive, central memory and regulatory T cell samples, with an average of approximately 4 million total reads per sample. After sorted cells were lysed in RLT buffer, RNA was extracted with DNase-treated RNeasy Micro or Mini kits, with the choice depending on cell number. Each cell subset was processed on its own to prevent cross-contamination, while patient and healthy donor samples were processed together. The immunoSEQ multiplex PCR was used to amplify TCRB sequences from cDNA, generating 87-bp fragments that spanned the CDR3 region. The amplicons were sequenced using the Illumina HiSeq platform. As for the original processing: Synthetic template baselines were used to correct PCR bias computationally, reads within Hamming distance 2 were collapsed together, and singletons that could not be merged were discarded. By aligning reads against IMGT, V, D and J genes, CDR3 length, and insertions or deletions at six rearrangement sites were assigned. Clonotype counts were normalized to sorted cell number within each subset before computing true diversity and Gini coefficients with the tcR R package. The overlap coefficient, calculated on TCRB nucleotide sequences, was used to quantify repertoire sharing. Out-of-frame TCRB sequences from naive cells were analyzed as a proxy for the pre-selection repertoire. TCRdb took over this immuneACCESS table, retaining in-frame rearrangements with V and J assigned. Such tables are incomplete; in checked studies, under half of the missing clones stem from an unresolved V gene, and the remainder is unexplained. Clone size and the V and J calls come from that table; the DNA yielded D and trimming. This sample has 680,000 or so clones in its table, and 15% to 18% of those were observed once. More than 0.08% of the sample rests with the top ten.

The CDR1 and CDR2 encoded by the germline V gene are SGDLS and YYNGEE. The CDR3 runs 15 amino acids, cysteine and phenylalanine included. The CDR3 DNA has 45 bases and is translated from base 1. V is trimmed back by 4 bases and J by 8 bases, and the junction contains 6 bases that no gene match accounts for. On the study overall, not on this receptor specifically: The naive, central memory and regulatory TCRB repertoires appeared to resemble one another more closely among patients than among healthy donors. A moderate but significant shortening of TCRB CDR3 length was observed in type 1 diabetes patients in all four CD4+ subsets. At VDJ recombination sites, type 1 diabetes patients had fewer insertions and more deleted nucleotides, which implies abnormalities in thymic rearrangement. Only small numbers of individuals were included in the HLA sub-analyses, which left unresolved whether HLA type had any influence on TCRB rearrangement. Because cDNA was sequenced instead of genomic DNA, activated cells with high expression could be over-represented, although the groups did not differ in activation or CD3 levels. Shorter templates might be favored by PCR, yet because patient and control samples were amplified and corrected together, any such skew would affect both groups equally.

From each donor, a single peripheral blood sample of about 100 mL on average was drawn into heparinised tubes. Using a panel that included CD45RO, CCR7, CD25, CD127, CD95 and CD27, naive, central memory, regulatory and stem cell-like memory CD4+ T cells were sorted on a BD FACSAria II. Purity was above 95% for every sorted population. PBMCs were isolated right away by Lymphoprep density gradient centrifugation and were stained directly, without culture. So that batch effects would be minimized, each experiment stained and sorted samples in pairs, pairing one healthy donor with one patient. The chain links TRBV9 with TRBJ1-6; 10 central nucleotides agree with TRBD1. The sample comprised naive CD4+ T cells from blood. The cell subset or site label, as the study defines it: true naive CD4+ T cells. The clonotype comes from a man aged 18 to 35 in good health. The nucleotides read TGTGCCAGCAGCACCCAGACAGGGGGCCATTCACCCCTCCACTTT. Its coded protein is CASSTQTGGHSPLHF.